These T cell receptor beta chains were read from a single sample in a study of blood T cell repertoires in COVID-19. The data were produced by immunoSEQ multiplex PCR, yet TCRdb's version contains in-frame clones alone and is incomplete. The data hold some 200,000 clones, with 80% to 90% observed a single time. The sample taken for sequencing was PBMCs or T cells enriched from blood (not recorded which). These receptors all come from a woman under 30 in a cohort exposed to, infected with or recovered from COVID-19 (not recorded which). Both conserved end residues are part of each CDR3. Each record gives: D gene, J gene, V gene, clone size, CDR3 DNA, CDR3 protein. A D gene is named only where the DNA matches it firmly. A clone size is listed for some rows: how often the clone was seen (once, few, many), or a class if it is expanded.

TRBD1 | TRBJ2-7 | TRBV7-9 | . | TGTGCCAGCAGCAAAGGGACAGACCTACGGTACGAGCAGTACTTC | CASSKGTDLRYEQYF
TRBD1 | TRBJ1-2 | TRBV2 | . | TGTGCCAGCAGCAGGGGACAGGCAGTCGGCTACACCTTC | CASSRGQAVGYTF
TRBD2 | TRBJ2-7 | TRBV6-5 | . | TGTGCCAGCAGCGTCGGGAGGGGGACCTACGAGCAGTACTTC | CASSVGRGTYEQYF
TRBD1 | TRBJ1-1 | TRBV18 | . | TGTGCCAGCTCACCAAGACAGGGGACGGCTGAAGCTTTCTTT | CASSPRQGTAEAFF
. | TRBJ1-2 | TRBV11-2 | once | TGTGCCAGCAGCTTATCAGAACAGTATGGCTACACCTTC | CASSLSEQYGYTF
. | TRBJ2-5 | TRBV7-8 | . | TGTGCCAGCAGCTTACAGGCTTGGGAGACCCAGTACTTC | CASSLQAWETQYF
TRBD2 | TRBJ2-5 | TRBV4-2 | . | TGTGCCAGCAGCCAAGATGAGCTAGCGGGGGGGTTATGGGAGACCCAGTACTTC | CASSQDELAGGLWETQYF
. | TRBJ1-5 | TRBV29-1 | once | TGCAGCGTTGTTTTGTCCAGCCCGGTGGGCCAGCCCCAGCATTTT | CSVVLSSPVGQPQHF
TRBD1 | TRBJ1-2 | TRBV27 | . | TGTGCCAGCAGCTTCTTACAGGGGGTCTCCCTCTATGGCTACACCTTC | CASSFLQGVSLYGYTF
TRBD1 | TRBJ2-5 | TRBV7-3 | . | TGTGCCAGCAGCATAGGACAGGGGCCCCAAGAGACCCAGTACTTC | CASSIGQGPQETQYF
TRBD1 | TRBJ1-1 | TRBV28 | once | TGTGCCAGCAGTTTACGGACAGGGGCGGGGAACACTGAAGCTTTCTTT | CASSLRTGAGNTEAFF
TRBD1 | TRBJ1-6 | TRBV5-1 | . | TGCGCCAGCAGCGCCGGGACAGGGGGTCTTTTCAATTCACCCCTCCACTTT | CASSAGTGGLFNSPLHF
. | TRBJ2-5 | TRBV11-2 | once | TGTGCCAGCAGCTTCCAGGGGATAGAGACCCAGTACTTC | CASSFQGIETQYF
. | TRBJ1-2 | TRBV29-1 | . | TGCAGCTCTATGGGGGGTGGTGGCTACACCTTC | CSSMGGGGYTF
. | TRBJ1-1 | TRBV18 | . | TGTGCCAGCTCACCTCGGGGGGACACTGAAGCTTTCTTT | CASSPRGDTEAFF
TRBD2 | TRBJ2-3 | TRBV7-9 | . | TGTGCCAGCAGCGGACTAGCGGGATTAGCTAGCACAGATACGCAGTATTTT | CASSGLAGLASTDTQYF
. | TRBJ1-4 | TRBV21-1 | . | TGTGCCAGCAGCAAAGTTTGTGGACAGGGCTTAGCCGAAAAACTGTTTTTT | CASSKVCGQGLAEKLFF
TRBD1 | TRBJ2-7 | TRBV28 | . | TGTGCCAGCAGTGTGGGGGGGGACAGGGAGGACGAGCAGTACTTC | CASSVGGDREDEQYF
. | TRBJ2-7 | TRBV19 | . | TGTGCCAGTAGTATCGGGTACGAGCAGTACTTC | CASSIGYEQYF
TRBD1 | TRBJ2-7 | TRBV2 | . | TGTGCCAGCAGTACGGACAGGGGAGGATCGGACGAGCAGTACTTC | CASSTDRGGSDEQYF
. | TRBJ2-3 | TRBV5-4 | . | TGTGCCAGCAGGAGTTCGATGGGGGGGGGCAACGAAGGTCCAGATACGCAGTATTTT | CASRSSMGGGNEGPDTQYF
TRBD1 | TRBJ1-1 | TRBV19 | . | TGTGCCAGTAGTCCCGAGGACAGGGCCACTGAAGCTTTCTTT | CASSPEDRATEAFF
. | TRBJ1-5 | TRBV2 | . | TGTGCCAGCAGGGCGGGTAACAATCAGCCCCAGCATTTT | CASRAGNNQPQHF
. | TRBJ1-5 | TRBV7-8 | . | TGTGCCAGCAGCCCCACCCGTGGCAGCAATCAGCCCCAGCATTTT | CASSPTRGSNQPQHF
TRBD1 | TRBJ1-3 | TRBV6-6 | . | TGTGCCAGCACCCAGGGACAGAATTATGGAAACACCATATATTTT | CASTQGQNYGNTIYF
. | TRBJ2-3 | TRBV11-1 | . | TGTGCCAGCAGCTTGCGGACAGATACGCAGTATTTT | CASSLRTDTQYF
. | TRBJ2-4 | TRBV19 | few | TGTGCCAGTAAGACACAGGACAGAAACATTCAGTACTTC | CASKTQDRNIQYF
. | TRBJ1-1 | TRBV20-1 | few | TGCAGTGCTATATGGCAGACTGAAGCTTTCTTT | CSAIWQTEAFF
. | TRBJ2-2 | TRBV7-9 | . | TGTGCCAGCAGCCTAGACCGACTAGTCCCCGGGGAGCTGTTTTTT | CASSLDRLVPGELFF
TRBD2 | TRBJ2-3 | TRBV19 | . | TGTGCCAGTAGTATAACTAGCGGGGGGCGGGGGAGCACAGATACGCAGTATTTT | CASSITSGGRGSTDTQYF
. | TRBJ1-2 | TRBV19 | . | TGTGCCAGTAGTATCGCTTATGACAGGTCTGTATATGGCTACACCTTC | CASSIAYDRSVYGYTF
TRBD1 | TRBJ1-6 | TRBV13 | . | TGTGCCAGCAGTGGGACAGGCAAGGTGGCCCTCCACTTT | CASSGTGKVALHF
TRBD2 | TRBJ2-7 | TRBV27 | . | TGTGCCAGCAGTCGGACTAGCGGGAGAGTCTACGAGCAGTACTTC | CASSRTSGRVYEQYF
. | TRBJ1-5 | TRBV24-1 | . | TGTGCCACCAGTGACACTACAGGGACCAGCAATCAGCCCCAGCATTTT | CATSDTTGTSNQPQHF
. | TRBJ2-5 | TRBV5-4 | . | TGTGCCAGCACCCTCTCGGGGCGGGGGCCGTCCCGGGAGACCCAGTACTTC | CASTLSGRGPSRETQYF
TRBD1 | TRBJ2-6 | TRBV2 | . | TGTGCCAGCAGTGAAGACAGGGGGAGTTCTGGGGCCAACGTCCTGACTTTC | CASSEDRGSSGANVLTF